The rows below give T cell receptor beta chains drawn from one sample of a study of OX40 agonist ivuxolimab in advanced cancers. TCRdb's table, derived via immunoSEQ multiplex PCR, lists solely in-frame clones and lacks some. The table has about 95,000 clones, about 85% seen once. This specimen was CD4+ or CD8+ T cells sorted from blood, taken in a trial of the OX40 agonist ivuxolimab. The source of these receptors is an adult with an advanced solid tumor such as melanoma, head and neck, liver or kidney cancer. Both conserved end residues are part of each CDR3. Fields, in order: clone size, J gene, D gene, V gene, CDR3 protein, CDR3 DNA. D genes are given only for firm matches. Rows may omit the clone size; those that give it use once, few, many or a size class.

>NA|TRBJ2-1|NA|TRBV4-2
CASSQDSSSSYNEQFF
TGTGCCAGCAGCCAAGATAGCTCGAGCTCCTACAATGAGCAGTTCTTC
>NA|TRBJ2-3|TRBD1|TRBV6-6
CASSYSPGQGRDTQYF
TGTGCCAGCAGTTATTCACCGGGACAGGGGAGAGATACGCAGTATTTT
>NA|TRBJ2-5|TRBD2|TRBV7-2
CASSPSAGEASRETQYF
TGTGCCAGCAGCCCCTCCGCGGGGGAGGCCTCCCGGGAGACCCAGTACTTC
>NA|TRBJ2-1|NA|TRBV9
CASSLGAEQFF
TGTGCCAGCAGCCTAGGCGCGGAGCAGTTCTTC
>NA|TRBJ2-2|NA|TRBV28
CASSRTGTGELFF
TGTGCCAGCAGTCGAACAGGGACCGGGGAGCTGTTTTTT
>NA|TRBJ2-7|NA|TRBV7-8
CASSLDQSSYEQYF
TGTGCCAGCAGCTTAGATCAGAGCTCCTACGAGCAGTACTTC
>NA|TRBJ2-1|TRBD2|TRBV5-4
CASSRLLAGDTASHNEQFF
TGTGCCAGCAGCCGGCTACTAGCGGGGGATACGGCGTCCCACAATGAGCAGTTCTTC
>NA|TRBJ2-7|TRBD1|TRBV25-1
CASRDRAGVVSEQYF
TGTGCCAGCAGGGACAGGGCAGGGGTGGTGTCCGAGCAGTACTTC
>NA|TRBJ2-2|NA|TRBV11-2
CASSLMGNTGELFF
TGTGCCAGCAGCTTGATGGGGAACACCGGGGAGCTGTTTTTT
>NA|TRBJ2-6|NA|TRBV5-8
CASSVVTRLQSRANVLTF
TGTGCCAGCAGCGTGGTGACAAGGTTACAAAGTCGGGCCAACGTCCTGACTTTC
>NA|TRBJ2-3|NA|TRBV29-1
CSVVEGGTDTQYF
TGCAGCGTTGTCGAGGGAGGAACAGATACGCAGTATTTT
>NA|TRBJ2-3|TRBD2|TRBV9
CASSASGGGVLNMQYF
TGTGCCAGCAGCGCCTCTGGGGGGGGAGTACTGAATATGCAGTATTTT
>NA|TRBJ2-7|TRBD2|TRBV28
CASSSQLAGGTLGQYF
TGTGCCAGCAGTTCTCAACTAGCGGGAGGTACTTTGGGGCAGTACTTC
>NA|TRBJ2-7|NA|TRBV11-2
CASSVGQGAYF
NA
>NA|TRBJ2-4|TRBD1|TRBV5-1
CASSPNRGGENIQYF
TGCGCCAGCAGCCCAAACAGGGGTGGGGAAAACATTCAGTACTTC
>NA|TRBJ1-5|TRBD1|TRBV19
CASSDTGGWGNQPQHF
TGTGCCAGTAGTGATACAGGGGGGTGGGGCAATCAGCCCCAGCATTTT
>few|TRBJ2-7|NA|TRBV2
CASTEVLDTDYEQYF
TGTGCCAGCACCGAGGTTTTGGACACTGACTACGAGCAGTACTTC
>once|TRBJ2-1|TRBD2|TRBV5-1
CASSPWASGTSFYNEQFF
TGCGCCAGCAGCCCCTGGGCTAGCGGGACGAGCTTCTACAATGAGCAGTTCTTC
>NA|TRBJ2-7|NA|TRBV4-2
CASSQDLNRKEQYF
TGTGCCAGCAGCCAAGATTTGAATCGCAAGGAGCAGTACTTC
>NA|TRBJ1-5|NA|TRBV28
CASTQGRINQPQHF
TGTGCCAGCACCCAGGGACGGATCAATCAGCCCCAGCATTTT
>NA|TRBJ2-5|NA|TRBV7-2
CASGLDVNQETQYF
TGTGCCAGCGGTCTGGACGTGAACCAAGAGACCCAGTACTTC
>NA|TRBJ1-2|NA|TRBV7-9
CASSYAQGYTF
TGTGCCAGCAGCTATGCACAGGGCTACACCTTC
>once|TRBJ2-1|NA|TRBV4-1
CASSQAEGGSYNEQFF
TGCGCCAGCAGCCAAGCGGAGGGAGGTTCCTACAATGAGCAGTTCTTC
>NA|TRBJ2-7|TRBD2|TRBV6-5
CASRDGLADYEQYF
TGTGCCAGCAGGGACGGACTAGCGGACTACGAGCAGTACTTC
>NA|TRBJ2-5|NA|TRBV4-3
CASSQDPQETQYF
TGCGCCAGCAGCCAAGATCCCCAAGAGACCCAGTACTTC
>NA|TRBJ1-5|NA|TRBV5-5
CASSLAGTTSNQPQHF
TGTGCCAGCAGCTTGGCAGGGACCACTAGCAATCAGCCCCAGCATTTT
>NA|TRBJ2-2|NA|TRBV7-3
CASSLPNTGELFF
TGTGCCAGCAGCTTACCGAACACCGGGGAGCTGTTTTTT
>NA|TRBJ2-3|NA|TRBV6-5
CASSYSAGDTQYF
TGTGCCAGCAGTTACTCTGCGGGAGATACGCAGTATTTT
>NA|TRBJ2-1|TRBD2|TRBV18
CASSPWTSPSGSYNEQFF
TGTGCCAGCTCACCTTGGACTAGCCCTTCAGGGTCCTACAATGAGCAGTTCTTC
>NA|TRBJ1-5|NA|TRBV4-1
CASSQDIFRRPYSNQPQHF
TGCGCCAGCAGCCAAGATATCTTTCGCAGGCCTTATAGCAATCAGCCCCAGCATTTT
>NA|TRBJ2-7|TRBD2|TRBV7-9
CASSSPRTSGLYEQYF
TGTGCCAGCAGCTCCCCCCGGACTAGCGGTCTCTACGAGCAGTACTTC
>NA|TRBJ1-1|NA|TRBV14
CASSYGLGVYTEAFF
TGTGCCAGCAGCTACGGACTGGGCGTATACACTGAAGCTTTCTTT
>few|TRBJ2-4|NA|TRBV11-2
CASSLQTEYKNIQYF
TGTGCCAGCAGCTTACAGACAGAGTACAAAAACATTCAGTACTTC
>NA|TRBJ2-7|TRBD1|TRBV10-3
CAISEPILGQTDRAPYEQYF
TGTGCCATCAGTGAGCCCATTTTGGGGCAAACGGACAGGGCACCCTACGAGCAGTACTTC
>NA|TRBJ2-2|TRBD2|TRBV7-9
CASSPGLLNTGELFF
TGTGCCAGCAGCCCGGGACTACTGAACACCGGGGAGCTGTTTTTT
>NA|TRBJ2-1|NA|TRBV6-5
CASRLTLSSYNEQFF
TGTGCCAGCAGGTTAACTTTGAGCTCCTACAATGAGCAGTTCTTC
>few|TRBJ2-5|TRBD2|TRBV10-3
CAISESAGGPETQYF
TGTGCCATCAGTGAGTCAGCGGGAGGGCCGGAGACCCAGTACTTC
>few|TRBJ2-7|TRBD2|TRBV7-9
CASSPKTRGRAYEQYF
TGTGCCAGCAGCCCCAAAACCCGCGGGAGGGCCTACGAGCAGTACTTC
>NA|TRBJ2-1|NA|TRBV2
CASSEAGGAEQFF
TGTGCCAGCAGTGAAGCGGGCGGTGCTGAGCAGTTCTTC
>NA|TRBJ2-7|NA|TRBV4-1
CASSQGDSRDYEQYF
TGCGCCAGCAGCCAAGGGGACTCCCGAGACTACGAGCAGTACTTC